The 21 T cell receptor beta chains given below trace back to one sample, sequenced in a study of breast tumors, draining lymph nodes, adjacent tissues. The lymph nodes were axillary draining lymph nodes from breast cancer patients. TCRdb re-derived calls from the multiplex PCR reads in MiXCR, one entry per CDR3 protein. Of about 130,000 distinct CDR3 sequences in the sample, 20% were seen once. The source material was axillary lymph node tissue. The receptors come from a female donor with breast cancer. Some clones in this sample may be carry-over from other donors' samples.

Many counts were recorded for this clonotype. CDR3 region: CASRVRTGLAYGYTF. For the CDR3, the DNA is TGCGCCAGCAGGGTAAGGACAGGGCTTGCCTATGGCTACACCTTC. The V call is TRBV10-1, the J call TRBJ1-2, with 8 bases matching TRBD1. The CDR3 runs to 15 residues. J was trimmed by 4 bases and V by 6 bases; bases with no gene match: 10. Germline V gene lookup returns CDR1 WNHNN and CDR2 SYGVQD (reference sequence).

With respect to this clonotype: This may arise from a read error, as a much more abundant clone is one base away. The V gene is TRBV7-9, the J gene TRBJ1-3, with D perhaps TRBD1 (5 bases). There are 13 residues in the CDR3. Germline values: CDR1 SEHNR, CDR2 FQNEAQ (reference sequence). The CDR3 loop reads CASRLGVGNTIYF. CDR3 DNA sequence: TGTGCCAGCCGCTTAGGGGTCGGAAACACCATATATTTT.

This clonotype was detected many times. The V and J genes are TRBV14 and TRBJ2-3; 7 nucleotides agree with TRBD1. The CDR3 consists of 15 residues. Germline trimming cut 3 bases from V and 0 bases from J; bases unmatched to any gene: 3. Germline V gives CDR1 SGHDN, CDR2 FVKESK. The CDR3 DNA reads as TGTGCCAGCAGCCAGGGACAGAGAAGCACAGATACGCAGTATTTT. Residues: CASSQGQRSTDTQYF.

This clonotype has only a few counts. The chain links TRBV5-6 to TRBJ2-1; D gene unclear. Trimming pared 4 bases from V and 4 bases from J, leaving 9 bases between. CDR1 SGHDT and CDR2 YYEEEE come from the germline V gene. The CDR3 spans 13 residues. CDR3 region: CASSADWYNEQFF. The CDR3 DNA sequence: TGTGCCAGCAGCGCCGACTGGTACAATGAGCAGTTCTTC.

This clonotype was seen repeatedly, ten times or more. The chain combines TRBV11-1 with TRBJ2-2; 7 nucleotides line up with TRBD1. This CDR3 has 15 amino acids. V lost 3 bases and J lost 2; bases outside the gene matches: 3. CDR1 SGHAT and CDR2 FQDESV come from the germline V gene (reference sequence). The CDR3 here is CASSLGQLNTGELFF. The CDR3 nucleotides are TGTGCCAGCAGCTTGGGACAGCTTAACACCGGGGAGCTGTTTTTT. Supplemented by reference TRBV11-1 and TRBJ2-2, the full variable domain reads EAEVAQSPRYKITEKSQAVAFWCDPISGHATLYWYRQILGQGPELLVQFQDESVVDDSQLPKDRFSAERLKGVDSTLKIQPAELGDSAMYLCASSLGQLNTGELFFGEGSRLTVL.

This clonotype showed up many times. The V call is TRBV6-5, the J call TRBJ2-7; no reliable D call. Germline CDR1 is MNHEY and CDR2 is SVGAGI. V was cut by 5 bases and J by 3 bases, with 17 bases left in between. The CDR3 sequence is 15 residues long. CDR3 in DNA: TGTGCCAGCAGTGATCCGGGCCTGCTGAACTACGAGCAGTACTTC. Translated: CASSDPGLLNYEQYF.

In this sample, this clonotype turned up many times. The chain combines TRBV7-9 with TRBJ2-3, with D possibly being TRBD2 (5 bases). V lost 5 bases, J lost 6 bases, and 9 bases lay in between. Germline V gene sequence: CDR1 SEHNR, CDR2 FQNEAQ (reference sequence). The length of the CDR3 is 12 residues. CDR3 in amino acids: CASSPGWDTQYF. CDR3 in DNA: TGTGCCAGCAGCCCGGGGTGGGATACGCAGTATTTT.

In its sample, this clonotype was seen many times. The chain links TRBV7-8 to TRBJ2-1; TRBD1 matches 11 bases. J was trimmed by 3 bases and V by 5 bases; bases with no gene match: 9. Germline values: CDR1 SGHVS, CDR2 FQNEAQ. This CDR3 region has 17 residues. This CDR3 reads CASSPLGQGAFYNEQFF. CDR3 in DNA: TGTGCCAGCAGCCCGCTAGGACAGGGGGCGTTCTACAATGAGCAGTTCTTC.

As regards this clonotype: A read error is possible here, since a much larger clone lies one base away. The chain is built from TRBV15 and TRBJ2-2; 7 bases fit TRBD1. The germline V gene has CDR1 LNHNV and CDR2 YYDKDF (reference sequence). This CDR3 is 15 amino acids long. The V gene end was trimmed by 5 bases and the J gene end by 10 bases; junction bases not matched to a gene: 13. Here the CDR3 DNA reads TGTGCCACCAGCTATCGAGGGGGCTCGGCCGAGGAGCTGTTTTTT. Residues: CATSYRGGSAEELFF.

This clonotype was picked up a small number of times. The chain uses TRBV18 and TRBJ2-3; D may match TRBD1 or TRBD2 (5 bases each). Looked up from germline, CDR1 is KGHSH and CDR2 is LQKENI. Between the trimmed V and J ends, which lost 4 bases and 3 bases, there was a span of 8 bases. This CDR3 has 13 amino acids. CDR3 coding DNA: TGTGCCAGCTCACGGGGGTATACAGATACGCAGTATTTT. Protein product: CASSRGYTDTQYF.

This clonotype has at least ten counts. The chain uses TRBV27 and TRBJ2-1; D is unresolved. CDR1 and CDR2 (germline): MNHEY, SMNVEV (reference sequence). V was cut by 5 bases and J by 4 bases, with 12 bases left in between. This CDR3 region has 14 residues. CDR3 in DNA: TGTGCCAGCAGTCTGAGCCCGAGGTACAATGAGCAGTTCTTC. Translation: CASSLSPRYNEQFF.

This clonotype was seen many times. The chain uses TRBV9 and TRBJ2-2; no clear D gene. V shed 1 base and J shed 0 bases, with 10 bases lying between them. The CDR3 length is 16 residues. Per germline, CDR1 SGDLS and CDR2 YYNGEE. CDR3 coding DNA: TGTGCCAGCAGCGTAAATGTGGGGACGAACACCGGGGAGCTGTTTTTT. It codes for CASSVNVGTNTGELFF. The variable domain in full, with the rest retrieved from reference TRBV9 and TRBJ2-2, is DSGVTQTPKHLITATGQRVTLRCSPRSGDLSVYWYQQSLDQGLQFLIQYYNGEERAKGNILERFSAQQFPDLHSELNLSSLELGDSALYFCASSVNVGTNTGELFFGEGSRLTVL.

This clonotype was counted at least ten times. V usage is TRBV20-1 and J usage is TRBJ2-7; 8 nucleotides align to TRBD2. CDR1 and CDR2 (germline): DFQATT, SNEGSKA (reference sequence). There are 13 residues in the CDR3. V lost 6 bases, J lost 2 bases, and 6 bases stayed unmatched. This CDR3 is CSARLAGPYEQYF. CDR3 in DNA: TGCAGTGCGAGGCTAGCGGGCCCCTACGAGCAGTACTTC.

This chain joins TRBV2 and TRBJ1-1, with no clear D. Germline V gene data show CDR1 as SNHLY and CDR2 as FYNNEI. The germline V and J ends were trimmed by 1 base and 7 bases, with 4 bases remaining between them. The CDR3 has 11 amino acids. CDR3 protein: CASSEVDEAFF. Here the CDR3 DNA reads TGTGCCAGCAGTGAAGTCGATGAAGCTTTCTTT.

With regard to this clonotype: This sequence may be a read error, since a much larger clone differs from it by one base. The J gene is TRBJ2-3, the V gene TRBV30; 7 bases match TRBD1. Germline CDR1 is GTSNPN and CDR2 is SVGIG (reference sequence). Germline trimming cut 4 bases from V and 0 bases from J; bases unmatched to any gene: 10. CDR3 length equals 16 residues. CDR3 nucleotide sequence: TGTGCCTGGATCGACAGGGAACGCCCTAGCACAGATACGCAGTATTTT. Translation: CAWIDRERPSTDTQYF.

Many counts were recorded for this clonotype. V usage is TRBV24-1 and J usage is TRBJ2-1; no clear D gene. The germline gives CDR1 KGHDR, CDR2 SFDVKD. V was clipped by 3 bases and J by 7 bases, with 3 bases between them. There are 11 residues in the CDR3. The CDR3 protein is CATSDRNEQFF. The DNA for the CDR3 is TGTGCCACCAGTGATAGGAATGAGCAGTTCTTC.

This clonotype was observed many times. The chain is built from TRBV5-8 and TRBJ2-1, with D possibly matching TRBD2 (5 bases). Trimming cost V 0 bases and J 1 base, with 8 bases left between them. The CDR3 has 15 residues. The germline gives CDR1 SGHTS, CDR2 YDEGEE. As DNA, the CDR3 is TGTGCCAGCAGCTTGGAGTGGGAGTCCTACAATGAGCAGTTCTTC. This translates into CASSLEWESYNEQFF.

This clonotype was detected many times. CDR3 bases: TGTGCCAGCAGCGGGGGGGCAGATACGCAGTATTTT. It codes for CASSGGADTQYF. The V gene is TRBV7-6, the J gene TRBJ2-3, with 7 bases identical to TRBD2. The V segment lost 5 bases and the J segment 4 bases; nucleotides outside the gene matches: 0. Germline-derived CDR1 and CDR2 are SGHVS and FNYEAQ. The CDR3 sequence is 12 residues long.

The rearrangement uses TRBV20-1 and TRBJ2-1; 10 nucleotides agree with TRBD1. V lost 0 bases, J lost 12 bases, and 8 bases stayed unmatched. The V gene's germline CDR1 is DFQATT and CDR2 SNEGSKA (reference sequence). This CDR3 spans 14 amino acids. CDR3 in amino acids: CSARDMTGGMGQFF. DNA for the CDR3: TGCAGTGCTAGAGATATGACAGGGGGCATGGGGCAGTTCTTC.

This clonotype showed up many times. The chain links TRBV29-1 to TRBJ2-5; TRBD2 aligns across 16 bases. Germline assignment: CDR1 SQVTM and CDR2 ANQGSEA. The length of the CDR3 is 16 residues. CDR3 DNA: TGCGGCGGGGCCGGGACTAGCGGGAGGGGCAGAGAGACCCAGTACTTC. As protein: CGGAGTSGRGRETQYF.

This clonotype showed up just a few times. The rearrangement joins TRBV12-1 to TRBJ2-7; TRBD2, the D gene given by the table, was not confirmed from the DNA. TRBV12-1 is reported as a pseudogene. The CDR3 sequence is 16 residues long. The CDR3 coding sequence is TGTGCCAGCAGCTCCCAGACTAGCGGAGACCCCTACGAGCAGTACTTC. Translating it yields CASSSQTSGDPYEQYF.